This is a list of T cell receptor beta chains from one sample in a study of T cell changes during pregnancy in multiple sclerosis. Sequencing was performed with immunoSEQ multiplex PCR; in TCRdb, only in-frame clones are kept and a portion is missing. The repertoire holds under 45,000 clones, with approximately 91% as singletons. Material: peripheral blood, obtained in the second trimester of pregnancy. The receptors were sampled from a female donor in good health, enrolled as a control in a pregnancy study. CDR3s include the opening cysteine and the closing phenylalanine or tryptophan. D genes are given only for firm matches. Clone size is stated in some rows and not others, as once, few, many or a class when expanded.

cdr3_length,clone_size,j_call,v_call,d_call,cdr3_nt,cdr3_aa
16,NA,TRBJ2-5,TRBV5-1,TRBD2,TGCGCCAGCAGCTGGGGAATAGCGGGGAGGGGAGAGACCCAGTACTTC,CASSWGIAGRGETQYF
15,NA,TRBJ2-1,TRBV7-3,NA,TGTGCCAGCAGCTTATTCCCGACAGATTACAATGAGCAGTTCTTC,CASSLFPTDYNEQFF
13,NA,TRBJ1-1,TRBV6-1,NA,TGTGCCAGCAACGATGGGGGGGGAACTGAAGCTTTCTTT,CASNDGGGTEAFF
16,NA,TRBJ1-5,TRBV19,TRBD1,TGTGCCAGTAGTTCGGGACAGGGGGCCCTCAATCAGCCCCAGCATTTT,CASSSGQGALNQPQHF
15,NA,TRBJ2-3,TRBV5-8,NA,TGTGCCAGCAGCTCCGGACAGAGAGTCTTGGATACGCAGTATTTT,CASSSGQRVLDTQYF
19,NA,TRBJ2-7,TRBV11-2,NA,TGTGCCAGCAGCTTAGGGGGCTTGCTCGCCGGGCCCCGCCCCTACGAGCAGTACTTC,CASSLGGLLAGPRPYEQYF
14,few,TRBJ2-7,TRBV6-5,NA,TGTGCCAGCAGGGCCCCAGCAGGGGGGTACGAGCAGTACTTC,CASRAPAGGYEQYF
15,NA,TRBJ1-5,TRBV6-1,NA,TGTGCCAGCAGTGGTCAGGAGGGGAGCAATCAGCCCCAGCATTTT,CASSGQEGSNQPQHF
13,NA,TRBJ1-2,TRBV6-6,TRBD1,TGTGCCAGCAGTCAAAGGACAGGGGTGGGCTACACCTTC,CASSQRTGVGYTF
18,few,TRBJ2-3,TRBV7-8,TRBD2,TGTGCCAGCAGCTTAGGGATTTTACTAGCGCGTCGCACAGATACGCAGTATTTT,CASSLGILLARRTDTQYF
13,NA,TRBJ1-1,TRBV29-1,NA,TGCAGCGTTTCCCGGGAGGTCCCGACTGAAGCTTTCTTT,CSVSREVPTEAFF
14,NA,TRBJ1-1,TRBV5-1,NA,TGCGCCAGCAGCTGGCAGAATTTTGGCACTGAAGCTTTCTTT,CASSWQNFGTEAFF
15,NA,TRBJ2-5,TRBV27,NA,TGTGCCAGCAGTTTACTTCCGGTATTACAAGAGACCCAGTACTTC,CASSLLPVLQETQYF
13,medium-sized,TRBJ2-7,TRBV15,TRBD1,TGTGCCACCAGCCTCGACAGGGGGGACGAGCAGTACTTC,CATSLDRGDEQYF
17,NA,TRBJ1-3,TRBV5-6,NA,TGTGCCAGCAGCCGCGTATCCGTGGTTCTCTCTGGAAACACCATATATTTT,CASSRVSVVLSGNTIYF
17,NA,TRBJ2-2,TRBV19,TRBD1,TGTGCCAGTAACCTGGGACAGGGTATACTCGGCACCGGGGAGCTGTTTTTT,CASNLGQGILGTGELFF
17,once,TRBJ2-7,TRBV5-6,NA,TGTGCCAGCAGCCGGGGGGGGCCAGGGGGTAAGACCTACGAGCAGTACTTC,CASSRGGPGGKTYEQYF
13,NA,TRBJ2-4,TRBV7-9,TRBD2,TGTGCCAGCAGCTTGCCAGGGAGGGGTCTTCAGTACTTC,CASSLPGRGLQYF
18,NA,TRBJ2-7,TRBV19,NA,TGTGCCAGTAGTATGGTTCCCGGAGTGGACAGCCCGTCCTACGAGCAGTACTTC,CASSMVPGVDSPSYEQYF
16,NA,TRBJ1-2,TRBV4-3,NA,TGCGCCAGCAGCCAAGATAGGGGGATGGCCAACTATGGCTACACCTTC,CASSQDRGMANYGYTF
17,NA,TRBJ2-3,TRBV7-3,TRBD2,TGTGCCAGCAGCTTATACCGGCTAGCGGGAGAGTCAGATACGCAGTATTTT,CASSLYRLAGESDTQYF
13,few,TRBJ1-1,TRBV27,NA,TGTGCCAGCAGTCCACGACCTGGGGGGGAAGCTTTCTTT,CASSPRPGGEAFF